This T cell receptor (beta chain) was retrieved from a study of cytomegalovirus exposure and HLA in healthy donors (dated by TCRdb to the late 2010s). Some background on the complete study: According to an earlier analysis of a few hundred of the donors, about 179 million T cells yielded some 110 million unique TCR beta sequences and approximately 280 Gb of sequence data. Approximately 330 gigabases of sequencing data and around 85 million unique TCR sequences made up an early release that covered some 640 HLA-typed donors. Of the approximately 370 genotyped donors, more than 75% were placed in the genetic ancestry cluster associated with self-reported Caucasian donors. The study aimed to test whether cataloging public T cell receptors could reveal signatures of past pathogen exposure. Using immunosequencing, the study profiled T cell repertoires from around 680 subjects and related those repertoires to cytomegalovirus serostatus. Besides the first cohort of around 670 subjects, a separate validation cohort made up of 120 different subjects was used. High-throughput TCR immunosequencing, statistical association of individual TCRs with disease status, and machine learning were combined to predict cytomegalovirus infection status. A later analysis re-analyzed previously published TCR beta repertoires from roughly 690 donors and added high-resolution HLA genotyping to study TCR occurrence patterns. In the later analysis, no new phenotypic data were used to find candidate immune exposures; instead, reliance was placed on TCR beta sequences and their occurrence across donors. In an earlier analysis of about 590 of the donors, high-throughput TCR beta sequencing was used to judge whether each TCR beta V gene segment behaved as functional or pseudogenic. Donor age, sex, ethnicity and CMV serostatus were compiled alongside the repertoire data. Genome-wide SNP genotypes for about 60% of the roughly 670 donors were used in a later genetic analysis, which treated that subset as a discovery cohort. All discovery cohort repertoires had been generated using a single sequencing platform. HLA typing included class I and class II loci at four-digit resolution. Typing coverage varied by locus: roughly 620-640 donors for A, B, C, DRB1 and DQB1; roughly 510 for DQA1; approximately 610 for DPA1; approximately 450 for DPB1. Several DR-DQ haplotypes were handled as single units for association and clustering, since linkage in the cohort was strong. Among some 410 genotyped donors of the cohort, an average of approximately 240,000 unique TCR beta nucleotide sequences were sequenced per donor, around a sixth of them non-productive. The paper's findings and limits, for the study overall: The authors suggested that the approach could potentially be generalized to other disease states and immunological phenotypes. A few of the identified cytomegalovirus-associated TCR beta chains were confirmed in vitro to be specific for cytomegalovirus antigens. In a later analysis, the rate of TCR association differed among HLA loci, with DRB1 alleles having the most associated TCRs and HLA-C alleles having the fewest. Broadly in line with IMGT annotations, most TCR beta V segments showed up in productive rearrangements about 90% or about 30% of the time in an earlier analysis of several hundred of the donors. The 87-base-pair reads could not distinguish some IMGT-functional V segments, including TRBV6-2 and TRBV6-3, so those segments were excluded. Most TCR sequences were seen in very few donors, while some public TCRs were found in many individuals. The presence/absence analyses assumed that sequencing depth was roughly uniform across donors, and that assumption may not be true. Compared with the approximately 710-donor mean, donors in an Asian-associated ancestry cluster had fewer N-insertions in productive TCRs, according to a later genetic analysis. According to a later analysis, most CMV-associated TCR beta chains appeared to be HLA-restricted, and the HLA associations seemed to be driven largely by CMV exposure. Assigning TCR associations to individual alleles was difficult when HLA alleles, especially DR and DQ, strongly co-occurred. At a false discovery rate of 0.05, a later analysis linked about 17,000 TCR beta sequences to specific HLA alleles. The study listed over 150 TCR beta chains as associated with cytomegalovirus. Because some donors lacked HLA typing at each locus, the association tests relied only on the typed subset. In a later analysis, HLA-associated TCR beta chains showed more clonal expansion and lower generation probabilities than non-associated chains that were equally common. In both the original and validation cohorts, the classifier was reported to diagnose cytomegalovirus status with high specificity and sensitivity. Immune exposure information for the cohort was limited to CMV serostatus. An association between a missense DCLRE1C variant and V-gene and J-gene trimming of TCR beta chains was found in a later genetic analysis and replicated in an independent cohort. Because counts were too low, about 15 rarely observed V segments, including chromosome 9 orphons, were left out of the earlier analysis of roughly 600 of the donors. A later analysis reported that several top co-occurrence clusters appeared linked to parvovirus B19, influenza, CMV and Epstein-Barr virus. A cluster of highly shared sequence variants was judged likely to represent a technical artifact of the sequencing pipeline. Correlated functional status among segregating V segments might reflect linkage disequilibrium, but an unknown experimental factor could not be ruled out. A further reported finding was that TCR beta sequences accurately predicted the HLA-A and HLA-B alleles for most subjects in the first cohort. In this cohort, only TCR beta chains were sequenced, and detectable features were limited by the absence of alpha or paired-chain data.

The cohort comprised 550 to 700 healthy bone marrow donors. All cohort members were sampled while nominally healthy, although unrecorded immune exposures were likely present. The donor was CMV seronegative and belonged to the group of 350 to 400 seronegative cohort members. A peripheral blood sample was provided by each donor, and peripheral blood mononuclear cells were used for TCR beta sequencing. Genomic DNA was extracted from the blood cell samples with the Qiagen DNeasy Blood Extraction Kit. With respect to this clone: Its cognate antigen has yet to be identified. Per-nucleotide qualities are absent, and no much larger clonotype sits a single base away.

The CDR3 measures 16 amino acids from cysteine to phenylalanine. Only the CDR3 portion is preserved as DNA: 48 bases, with reading frame beginning at the first base. V is cut back by 1 base and J by 4 bases, with 8 bases in the junction unmatched. CDR1 and CDR2, per the germline V gene (reference sequence), are SGHNT and YYREEE. The library came from the immunoSEQ multiplex PCR assay. The multiplex PCR relied on a mix of 60 forward primers for TCR Vbeta segments and 13 reverse primers for TCR Jbeta segments. The CDR3 region of rearranged TCR beta genes was amplified from genomic DNA by a multiplex PCR assay. The Illumina HiSeq System was used to sequence the amplified TCR beta libraries as 87-base-pair reads. The paper's data handling went like this. Across the 500 to 750 repertoires, a later analysis counted around 80 million unique TCR beta chains, 9.5 million to 12 million of which were shared by at least two donors. Raw reads were error-corrected and collapsed into unique sequences with a nearest-neighbor algorithm that merged closely related sequences to remove PCR and sequencing errors. To assign V, D and J gene segments, CDR3 sequences were aligned to IMGT reference sequences. For a sequence to be retained, at least a six-nucleotide match to both a V gene segment and a J gene segment was required. A rearrangement was called productive if the CDR3 had no stop codons and remained in frame with V and J, and every other rearrangement was called non-productive. CDR3 was defined according to IMGT convention as the region running from the second conserved V-encoded cysteine to the conserved J-encoded phenylalanine. The earlier analysis of 550 to 650 of the donors excluded any sequence lacking an unambiguous match to a single V gene segment. In an earlier analysis of about 590 of the donors, a V segment was called functional when productive rearrangements were above 56.7%, and segregating when the standard deviation between donors exceeded 5%. A statistical classification framework was built for diagnosing cytomegalovirus status from the catalog of TCR beta chain sequences. In a later analysis, TCR nucleotide sequences were compared against IMGT/GENE-DB human TR gene sequences so that V and J genes could be assigned. A later analysis assigned CDR3 sequences and most-parsimonious VDJ recombination scenarios with the TCRdist pipeline. In a later analysis, each TCR beta chain was defined by its CDR3 amino acid sequence together with its V-gene family, and reads without a unique V-gene family were excluded. A later analysis removed over 500 highly shared, low-generation-probability nucleotide sequences to deal with suspected cross-contamination and a sequencing artifact. For each public chain, a later analysis derived a clonal expansion index from normalized ranks of inferred template counts within each repertoire. Generation probabilities in a later analysis came from a VDJ recombination model fitted to out-of-frame rearrangements, and those results were checked against IGoR. In a later analysis, hypergeometric tests were used to score TCR-TCR, TCR-HLA and TCR-CMV co-occurrence, with a repertoire-size bias correction applied to TCR pairs. False discovery rates were estimated in a later analysis by permuting HLA or CMV assignments 20 times. In a later analysis, co-occurring TCRs were grouped with DBSCAN, and TCRdist sequence similarity was added when clustering was performed within HLA-allele-positive subsets. Co-occurrence clustering excluded repertoires with fewer than 30,000 or more than 120,000 public chains, plus five with anomalous nucleotide sharing. Imported from immuneACCESS, the table was reduced by TCRdb to in-frame sequences with V and J called. These copies leave out some clones; in studies compared against another copy, an unresolved V gene accounts for under half, and the cause of the remainder is not known. Clone size and the V and J calls come from that table; the DNA yielded D and trimming. This sample comprises about 100,000 clones, roughly 80% of them detected only once. The top ten constitute 4.1% of the sample.

This receptor was identified in a man in his forties or fifties in good health and CMV-seronegative. This chain is built from TRBV5-4 and TRBJ1-2; 9 bases in the junction line up with TRBD1. Input material: PBMCs. In nucleotide form, the sequence is TGTGCCAGCAGCTTGTTACAGGGGGCGGTCGGCTATGGCTACACCTTC. This yields the protein CASSLLQGAVGYGYTF.